Sequencing of this T cell receptor beta chain was carried out in a study of blood T cells in healthy people across ages. Concerning this clonotype itself: Its target is unknown.

Through a sample-barcoded 5' primer and a J-beta primer mix, a second PCR was run for roughly 7 to 12 cycles. Carrying 12 random nucleotides, a template-switch adaptor labeled each individual cDNA molecule. TCRdb analysed the 5' RACE reads with MiXCR anew, one entry per CDR3 protein. The data contain around 1,700,000 distinct CDR3 sequences, roughly 28% of them singletons. The V and J ends lost 4 bases and 7 bases, in that order; junction bases with no gene match: 13. Germline values: CDR1 DFQATT, CDR2 SNEGSKA (reference sequence). The CDR3 sequence is 16 residues long. Study observations and caveats: Because sorting was not performed, PBMCs prevented conclusive naive versus antigen-experienced comparison. The recorded TCR beta diversity per million T cells decreased in a roughly linear manner with age. Across samples, TCR beta diversity tracked strongly with naive T cell percentage.

This TCR was recovered from a woman in her twenties or thirties in good health. The specimen was blood. The chain is built from TRBV20-1 and TRBJ2-1; TRBD2 matches at 10 bases. CDR3 region: CSAKKTGLASGNEQFF. In DNA form, the CDR3 reads TGCAGTGCTAAGAAAACGGGACTAGCGTCGGGTAATGAGCAGTTCTTC.